The 19 T cell receptor beta chains given below trace back to one sample, sequenced in a study of neurological immune-mediated disorders. Time point here: technical triplicate 2. MiXCR, applied by TCRdb to the 5' RACE reads, yields one record per CDR3 protein. Of under 70,000 distinct CDR3 sequences listed, 24% were seen once; the top ten hold 3.5% to 5.5%. The sequencing input was PBMCs. These receptors came from a man aged 55 to 70 with HTLV-1-associated myelopathy (HAM/TSP).

In its sample, this clonotype was seen many times. CDR3 region: CSARDTSYEQYF. The DNA for the CDR3 is TGCAGTGCTAGAGACACCTCCTACGAGCAGTACTTC. The rearrangement links TRBV20-1 to TRBJ2-7; D is unresolved. V was clipped by 0 bases and J by 0 bases, with 3 bases between them. Per the germline V gene, CDR1 is DFQATT and CDR2 is SNEGSKA (reference sequence). The CDR3 has 12 amino acids.

This clonotype was counted ten times or more. V and J are TRBV27 and TRBJ2-1, with D possibly matching TRBD2 (6 bases). Trimming cost V 2 bases and J 0 bases, with 11 bases left between them. CDR1 is MNHEY and CDR2 is SMNVEV in the germline V gene (reference sequence). The CDR3 runs to 16 residues. The CDR3 sequence: CASSLVGLFSYNEQFF. The CDR3, as DNA: TGTGCCAGCAGTTTAGTGGGACTTTTCTCCTACAATGAGCAGTTCTTC.

V gene TRBV5-5 combines with J gene TRBJ2-1; 10 nucleotides agree with TRBD2. The junction had 2 bases not matched to a gene; V was cut back by 3 bases and J by 5 bases. Per germline, CDR1 SGHKS and CDR2 YYEKEE (reference sequence). The CDR3 runs to 14 residues. Written as DNA, the CDR3 is TGTGCCAGCAGCTGGACTAGCGGCCACAATGAGCAGTTCTTC. It yields the protein CASSWTSGHNEQFF.

This clonotype was seen many times. The J gene is TRBJ2-7, the V gene TRBV29-1; 9 bases match TRBD1. The CDR3 is 12 amino acids. J lost 4 bases, V lost 4 bases, and 2 bases had no gene match. Germline CDR1 and CDR2: SQVTM and ANQGSEA. The CDR3 bases are TGCAGCGTTGTGGGACAGGGTTACGAGCAGTACTTC. This encodes CSVVGQGYEQYF.

This clonotype was seen repeatedly, ten times or more. The V gene is TRBV4-1, the J gene TRBJ2-3, with D possibly being TRBD2 (6 bases). Germline V gene sequence: CDR1 MGHRA, CDR2 YSYEKL. CDR3 length: 15 amino acids. Trimming left V 4 bases short and J 4 bases short, with 15 bases between. CDR3 region: CASSLVGTPPDTQYF. In DNA form, the CDR3 reads TGCGCCAGCAGCCTAGTGGGGACTCCACCAGATACGCAGTATTTT.

This clonotype was detected many times. This chain links TRBV20-1 with TRBJ2-3; D call uncertain. The CDR3 is 15 amino acids. The germline V gene has CDR1 DFQATT and CDR2 SNEGSKA (reference sequence). Trimming left V 0 bases short and J 6 bases short, with 16 bases between. The CDR3 DNA sequence: TGCAGTGCTAGAGATATGGCGGCCAAAATTGATACGCAGTATTTT. Translated: CSARDMAAKIDTQYF.

This chain connects TRBV9 to TRBJ2-1; 7 bases match TRBD2. Unmatched junction bases numbered 7, after V lost 3 bases and J lost 1 base. This CDR3 is built from 16 residues. CDR1 is SGDLS, CDR2 YYNGEE, per germline. For the CDR3, the DNA is TGTGCCAGCAGCGCCACTAGCGTTGGATCCTACAATGAGCAGTTCTTC. Amino acids: CASSATSVGSYNEQFF.

This chain's CDR3 is CASSGGVLFTEAFF. DNA of the CDR3: TGTGCCAGCAGCGGAGGGGTTTTATTCACTGAAGCTTTCTTT. V usage is TRBV27 and J usage is TRBJ1-1; a possible D gene is TRBD1 (5 bases). Germline lookup yields CDR1 MNHEY and CDR2 SMNVEV (reference sequence). The V end was cut by 6 bases, the J end by 4 bases, with 15 bases between. The CDR3 sequence is 14 residues long.

As concerns this clonotype: One end of the junction does not line up with germline, which may come from a read error. The chain joins TRBV7-9 to TRBJ2-7; 11 positions match TRBD1. CDR3 size: 15 residues. Germline CDR1 reads SEHNR; CDR2 reads FQNEAQ (reference sequence). CDR3 sequence reads: CASSLAGTGGYEQYF. CDR3 DNA: TGTGCCAGTAGCTTAGCTGGGACAGGGGGCTACGAGCAGTACTTC.

At least ten counts were recorded for this clonotype. The chain joins TRBV7-6 to TRBJ2-3; maybe TRBD2 (6 bases). The CDR3 covers 15 residues. Looked up from germline, CDR1 is SGHVS and CDR2 is FNYEAQ. The V gene lost 5 bases and the J gene lost 0 bases, with 12 bases spanning the gap. The CDR3 spells CASSPGTASTDTQYF. In DNA form, the CDR3 reads TGTGCCAGCAGCCCGGGGACTGCTAGCACAGATACGCAGTATTTT.

Ten or more counts support this clonotype. This chain uses TRBV7-9 with TRBJ1-3; D is ambiguous. Trimming left V 2 bases short and J 4 bases short, with 3 bases between. CDR1 and CDR2 (germline): SEHNR, FQNEAQ (reference sequence). CDR3 length equals 12 residues. The CDR3 is CASSLSGNTIYF. Written as DNA, the CDR3 is TGTGCCAGCAGCTTATCCGGAAACACCATATATTTT.

This clonotype was seen repeatedly, ten times or more. V is TRBV12-3 or TRBV12-4 and J is TRBJ1-1, with D perhaps matching TRBD1 (5 bases). Trimming took 6 bases from V and 5 from J, leaving 10 bases between them. The CDR3 is 12 amino acids. In DNA form, the CDR3 reads TGTGCCAGCAGGGGGGGGGGGACTGAAGCTTTCTTT. Amino acids: CASRGGGTEAFF.

This clonotype was observed at least ten times. The chain joins TRBV3-1 to TRBJ2-6; 10 bases fit TRBD1. The V gene end was trimmed by 6 bases and the J gene end by 2 bases; junction bases not matched to a gene: 1. CDR1 is LGHDT and CDR2 is YNNKEL in the germline V gene (reference sequence). This CDR3 has 15 amino acids. In nucleotides, the CDR3 is TGTGCCAGCAGGGACAGGGGGGCTGGGGCCAACGTCCTGACTTTC. This encodes CASRDRGAGANVLTF.

There are many counts of this clonotype. The chain joins TRBV12-3 or TRBV12-4 to TRBJ1-2; D is unclear. Trimming removed 7 bases from V and 2 bases from J, with 5 bases in between. The CDR3 is made up of 11 amino acids. For the CDR3, the DNA is TGTGCCAGCACCAAGAACTATGGCTACACCTTC. Translated: CASTKNYGYTF.

This clonotype was observed many times. The chain uses TRBV20-1 and TRBJ1-5; D call uncertain. The germline V gene has CDR1 DFQATT and CDR2 SNEGSKA (reference sequence). V lost 5 bases, J lost 0 bases, and 14 bases lay in between. The CDR3 is 15 amino acids. CDR3 loop: CSASEGSSSNQPQHF. The CDR3 nucleotides read TGCAGTGCTTCCGAGGGCAGCTCTAGCAATCAGCCCCAGCATTTT.

This clonotype was recorded many times. The V gene is TRBV15, the J gene TRBJ2-1; D possibly uses TRBD1 or TRBD2 (5 bases each). This CDR3 has 14 residues. The germline gives CDR1 LNHNV, CDR2 YYDKDF (reference sequence). V shed 8 bases and J shed 3 bases, with 14 bases lying between them. The CDR3 region is CATAARGGYNEQFF. The CDR3 coding sequence is TGTGCCACCGCGGCGAGGGGTGGCTACAATGAGCAGTTCTTC.

This clonotype was picked up many times. V gene TRBV12-3 or TRBV12-4 combines with J gene TRBJ1-1; no reliable D call. V gave up 3 bases and J gave up 5 bases, with 4 bases separating them. The CDR3 runs to 11 residues. CDR3 loop: CASSFRTEAFF. Written as DNA, the CDR3 is TGTGCCAGCAGTTTTCGGACTGAAGCTTTCTTT.

The chain is built from TRBV5-1 and TRBJ2-1; TRBD2 matches at 7 bases. The germline gives CDR1 SGHRS, CDR2 YFSETQ. V trimming: 1 base; J trimming: 7 bases; junction bases outside the gene matches: 5. This CDR3 is 14 amino acids long. CDR3 bases: TGCGCCAGCAGCTTGTCTAATAGCGGGAATGAGCAGTTCTTC. Its translation is CASSLSNSGNEQFF.

This clonotype was found many times. This CDR3 is CASSQGVLGQGNYEQYF. The CDR3 region has the DNA TGCGCCAGCAGCCAGGGGGTGTTAGGACAGGGAAACTACGAGCAGTACTTC. This chain uses TRBV4-1 with TRBJ2-7; 8 bases are shared with TRBD1. There are 17 residues in the CDR3. From germline, CDR1 is MGHRA and CDR2 YSYEKL. V lost 3 bases and J lost 3; bases outside the gene matches: 13.